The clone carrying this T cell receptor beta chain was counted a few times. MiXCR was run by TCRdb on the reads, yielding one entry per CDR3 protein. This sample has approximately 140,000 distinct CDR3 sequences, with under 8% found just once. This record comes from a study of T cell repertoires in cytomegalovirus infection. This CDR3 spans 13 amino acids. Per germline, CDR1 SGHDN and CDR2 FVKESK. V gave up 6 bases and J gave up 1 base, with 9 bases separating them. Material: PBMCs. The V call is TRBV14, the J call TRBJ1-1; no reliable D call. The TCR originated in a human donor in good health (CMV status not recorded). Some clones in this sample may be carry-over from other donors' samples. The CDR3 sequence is CASSLNWNTEAFF. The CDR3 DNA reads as TGTGCCAGCAGTCTTAACTGGAACACTGAAGCTTTCTTT.